The source of this T cell receptor (beta chain) is a study of T cell responses to AZD1222 COVID-19 vaccine. The method was immunoSEQ multiplex PCR; TCRdb's version includes in-frame clones alone and lacks a portion of them. Altogether roughly 66,000 clones are present, 82% being singletons, with the ten largest covering over 5%. Germline CDR1 is SGHTA and CDR2 is FQGTGA. This CDR3 is 15 amino acids long. V was trimmed by 1 base and J by 4 bases, leaving 10 bases between them. Study-wide results and caveats: Nearly half of spike-specific TCRs reportedly target variant regions that are unmutated in the B.1.351 and B.1.1.7 variants.

In the case of this clone: The antigen remains undetermined.

The gene calls are TRBV7-3 and TRBJ2-2, with D hard to call. The TCR sequence derives from an adult in good health. This specimen was peripheral blood, taken on day 0 of AZD1222 vaccination. The CDR3 coding sequence is TGTGCCAGCAGCTTAAGTGGATGGGGCACCGGGGAGCTGTTTTTT. It codes for CASSLSGWGTGELFF.